These 26 T cell receptor beta chains share one sample of origin, sequenced in a study of CD8 T cells in Susac syndrome. Random hexamers served to reverse transcribe roughly 0.5 to 1 ug RNA. TCRdb reanalysed the immunoSEQ multiplex PCR reads using MiXCR and keeps one entry per CDR3 protein. The sample shows a few hundred thousand distinct CDR3 sequences, roughly 92% of them seen only once. Material: CD8+ T cells from PBMCs. The receptors shown here come from a human donor with multiple sclerosis.

This clonotype occurred a few times. The gene calls are TRBV9 and TRBJ2-1, with 8 bases matching TRBD1. Germline lookup yields CDR1 SGDLS and CDR2 YYNGEE. V gave up 3 bases and J gave up 2 bases; unmatched junction bases: 1. The CDR3 runs 14 residues. Written as DNA, the CDR3 is TGTGCCAGCAGCGCGACAGGGGCCTACAATGAGCAGTTCTTC. Translating gives CASSATGAYNEQFF.

The chain carries TRBV7-8 and TRBJ2-7, with D perhaps given as TRBD1 or TRBD2 (5 bases each). The V and J ends lost 5 bases and 2 bases respectively, with 13 bases between them. The V gene's germline CDR1 is SGHVS and CDR2 FQNEAQ. This CDR3 region has 14 residues. The CDR3 reads CASSPRDRTYEQYF. The DNA of the CDR3 is TGTGCCAGCAGCCCCCGGGACCGCACCTACGAGCAGTACTTC.

This clonotype was seen only once. This sequence joins TRBV6-6 and TRBJ2-5; TRBD2 matches at 13 bases. This CDR3 comprises 15 residues. V lost 2 bases to trimming and J lost 3 bases; unmatched junction nucleotides: 0. Germline V CDR1 and CDR2: MNHNY, SVGAGI (reference sequence). The CDR3 bases are TGTGCCAGCAGTTACACTAGCGGGAGGGAAGAGACCCAGTACTTC. This encodes CASSYTSGREETQYF.

The gene calls are TRBV12-3 or TRBV12-4 and TRBJ1-1; D ambiguous. V was trimmed by 3 bases and J by 0 bases, leaving 11 bases between them. The CDR3 consists of 15 residues. The CDR3 loop is CASSFPEVLNTEAFF. CDR3 bases: TGTGCCAGCAGTTTTCCGGAGGTTCTGAACACTGAAGCTTTCTTT.

This clonotype appeared a single time. The genes are TRBV9 and TRBJ2-7; 7 positions agree with TRBD1. The CDR3 contains 14 residues. The germline CDR1 and CDR2 sequences are SGDLS and YYNGEE. The V gene end was trimmed by 3 bases and the J gene end by 1 base; junction bases not matched to a gene: 4. CDR3 nucleotide sequence: TGTGCCAGCAGCGGGGGGACAGAATCCTACGAGCAGTACTTC. It is translated as CASSGGTESYEQYF.

This chain links TRBV15 with TRBJ1-2; D remains unclear. The CDR3 loop spans 12 amino acids. V gave up 5 bases and J gave up 4 bases, with 8 bases separating them. Germline values: CDR1 LNHNV, CDR2 YYDKDF (reference sequence). CDR3 sequence reads: CATSGGGYGYTF. Written as DNA, the CDR3 is TGTGCCACCAGCGGCGGCGGCTATGGCTACACCTTC. Using reference TRBV15 and TRBJ1-2 for the parts outside the CDR3, the full variable domain is DAMVIQNPRYQVTQFGKPVTLSCSQTLNHNVMYWYQQKSSQAPKLLFHYYDKDFNNEADTPDNFQSRRPNTSFCFLDIRSPGLGDTAMYLCATSGGGYGYTFGSGTRLTVV.

The chain combines TRBV9 with TRBJ2-5; 9 positions agree with TRBD2. This CDR3 has 16 amino acids. V dropped 2 bases and J dropped 3; count of bases not matched to a gene: 8. Germline CDR1 SGDLS, CDR2 YYNGEE. The CDR3 DNA is TGTGCCAGCAGCGTTTTTTCGGGACTAGCTAAAGAGACCCAGTACTTC. Translating it yields CASSVFSGLAKETQYF.

The chain couples TRBV7-8 to TRBJ2-7; possibly TRBD1 or TRBD2 for D (5 bases each). The germline gives CDR1 SGHVS, CDR2 FQNEAQ. The CDR3 length is 15 residues. V lost 2 bases to trimming and J lost 3 bases, with 14 bases between them. This chain's CDR3 is CASSLIRVGDYEQYF. Here the CDR3 DNA reads TGTGCCAGCAGCTTAATCCGAGTGGGGGACTACGAGCAGTACTTC.

This chain links TRBV15 with TRBJ1-1, with D unresolved. V lost 6 bases and J 0 bases, leaving 8 bases between the germline ends. This CDR3 is 13 amino acids long. Germline V gene lookup returns CDR1 LNHNV and CDR2 YYDKDF (reference sequence). CDR3 amino acids: CATRPTLNTEAFF. In DNA, the CDR3 is TGTGCCACCAGACCGACACTGAACACTGAAGCTTTCTTT.

The rearrangement links TRBV11-2 to TRBJ2-1; no clear D. This CDR3 comprises 14 residues. V was cut by 5 bases and J by 0 bases, with 8 bases left in between. CDR1 and CDR2 from the germline V gene are SGHAT and FQNNGV. The CDR3, as DNA: TGTGCCAGCAGCCCGCGGTACTCCTACAATGAGCAGTTCTTC. Residues: CASSPRYSYNEQFF.

V and J are TRBV19 and TRBJ2-5; TRBD2 agrees at 7 bases. The germline V gene has CDR1 LNHDA and CDR2 SQIVND (reference sequence). This CDR3 is 14 amino acids long. After removal of 2 bases from V and 5 bases from J, the junction contained 5 bases not matched to a gene. CDR3 coding DNA: TGTGCCAGTAGTATATATGCGGGAGAGGAGACCCAGTACTTC. It specifies CASSIYAGEETQYF.

The gene calls are TRBV12-3 or TRBV12-4 and TRBJ1-1; TRBD1 is a possible D gene (6 bases). Deletions cut 7 bases from V and 5 bases from J, with 17 bases between. The CDR3 loop spans 14 amino acids. The CDR3 DNA follows: TGTGCCAGCAACCCAGATCAAACAGGGACTGAAGCTTTCTTT. This encodes CASNPDQTGTEAFF.

This chain joins TRBV15 and TRBJ2-7; D unclear. Germline-derived CDR1 and CDR2 are LNHNV and YYDKDF (reference sequence). V lost 1 base, J lost 7 bases, and 14 bases lay in between. The CDR3 is made up of 14 amino acids. Here the CDR3 reads CATSRGLRPSEQYF. For the CDR3, the DNA is TGTGCCACCAGCAGAGGCCTTCGACCCTCAGAGCAGTACTTC.

This rearrangement joins TRBV19 to TRBJ2-1, with D tentatively TRBD2 (7 bases). The V gene's germline CDR1 is LNHDA and CDR2 SQIVND (reference sequence). V was cut by 3 bases and J by 4 bases, with 13 bases left in between. CDR3 length: 15 amino acids. The CDR3 coding sequence is TGTGCCAGTAGTATCTGGGGGGGCCATTACAATGAGCAGTTCTTC. Translated: CASSIWGGHYNEQFF.

The chain links TRBV9 to TRBJ2-3; no firm D call. V was shortened by 4 bases and J by 3 bases, with 15 bases between the two germline ends. This CDR3 comprises 15 residues. The V gene's germline CDR1 is SGDLS and CDR2 YYNGEE. The chain's CDR3 is CASSPFQGQTDTQYF. CDR3 DNA sequence: TGTGCCAGCAGCCCGTTCCAAGGGCAGACAGATACGCAGTATTTT.

The chain links TRBV7-9 to TRBJ2-7, with D unclear. V was clipped by 5 bases and J by 0 bases, with 17 bases between them. Germline CDR1 is SEHNR and CDR2 is FQNEAQ (reference sequence). The CDR3 covers 16 residues. The CDR3 DNA follows: TGTGCCAGCAGCCCCCCCTCCTGGGCCCTCTCCTACGAGCAGTACTTC. This codes for CASSPPSWALSYEQYF.

This sequence joins TRBV11-3 and TRBJ2-2; 8 bases fit TRBD2. The length of the CDR3 is 17 residues. V shed 1 base and J 4 bases; nucleotides not matched to a gene: 8. In germline, CDR1 is SGHNT, CDR2 YENEEA. CDR3 sequence (DNA): TGTGCCAGCAGCTTAGCCCCCCTAGCGGGTGGCACCGGGGAGCTGTTTTTT. Its protein product is CASSLAPLAGGTGELFF.

The rearrangement uses TRBV20-1 and TRBJ1-6; D unclear. This CDR3 has 17 residues. V was pared by 0 bases and J by 0 bases, with 12 bases between. Looked up from germline, CDR1 is DFQATT and CDR2 is SNEGSKA (reference sequence). CDR3 region: CSARDVLGSSYNSPLHF. The CDR3 region has the DNA TGCAGTGCTAGAGATGTTTTGGGCAGCTCCTATAATTCACCCCTCCACTTT.

The V and J genes are TRBV29-1 and TRBJ2-7, with TRBD1 matching 7 bases. Losses at the gene ends were 7 bases for V and 3 bases for J; bases not matched to a gene: 3. CDR1 and CDR2 from the germline V gene are SQVTM and ANQGSEA. The CDR3 extends over 11 amino acids. The CDR3 loop is CSGRQGYEQYF. The CDR3 DNA reads as TGCAGCGGTAGACAGGGCTACGAGCAGTACTTC.

J is TRBJ2-3 and V is TRBV5-4; 8 bases fit TRBD2. Germline trimming cut 0 bases from V and 3 bases from J; bases unmatched to any gene: 3. Germline CDR1 and CDR2: SGHNT and YYREEE (reference sequence). The CDR3 totals 15 residues. Written as DNA, the CDR3 is TGTGCCAGCAGCTTGGTTCGGGGGGGAACAGATACGCAGTATTTT. Protein: CASSLVRGGTDTQYF.

This sequence joins TRBV10-2 and TRBJ2-7; 7 bases line up with TRBD2. Trimming took 7 bases from V and 1 from J; bases not matched to a gene: 7. The CDR3 extends over 14 amino acids. In germline, CDR1 is WSHSY, CDR2 SAAADI. The CDR3 DNA reads TGCGCCAGCATTGGGGGGGGTACGTCCTACGAGCAGTACTTC. Amino acids: CASIGGGTSYEQYF.

The chain links TRBV12-3 or TRBV12-4 to TRBJ1-1, with D possibly being TRBD1 (5 bases). The CDR3 has 14 residues. With 2 bases removed from V and 7 bases from J, the gap between germline ends came to 14 bases. The CDR3 DNA reads as TGTGCCAGCAGTTTATGGGTCCTCCAGGGTGAAGCTTTCTTT. This encodes CASSLWVLQGEAFF.

This chain uses TRBV6-5 with TRBJ2-1; D call uncertain. CDR1 and CDR2 (germline): MNHEY, SVGAGI. V was clipped by 2 bases and J by 7 bases, with 12 bases between them. This CDR3 comprises 14 residues. CDR3 sequence (DNA): TGTGCCAGCAGTTACGTCCAGGTCGGAAATGAGCAGTTCTTC. Protein sequence: CASSYVQVGNEQFF.

The V and J genes are TRBV30 and TRBJ2-2; D not resolved. Looked up from germline, CDR1 is GTSNPN and CDR2 is SVGIG (reference sequence). This CDR3 has 14 amino acids. V shed 0 bases and J shed 4 bases, with 9 bases lying between them. The DNA of the CDR3 is TGTGCCTGGAGTGTAAACCCGGGCACCGGGGAGCTGTTTTTT. Residues: CAWSVNPGTGELFF. The whole variable domain, filled in from reference TRBV30 and TRBJ2-2, reads SQTIHQWPATLVQPVGSPLSLECTVEGTSNPNLYWYRQAAGRGLQLLFYSVGIGQISSEVPQNLSASRPQDRQFILSSKKLLLSDSGFYLCAWSVNPGTGELFFGEGSRLTVL.

V gene TRBV7-9 combines with J gene TRBJ1-2, with 8 bases fitting TRBD1. V shed 5 bases, J shed 3 bases, and the junction held 8 bases outside the gene matches. CDR3 length equals 15 residues. The germline V gene has CDR1 SEHNR and CDR2 FQNEAQ (reference sequence). This CDR3 is CASSGYRGFDYGYTF. In DNA, the CDR3 is TGTGCCAGCAGCGGCTACAGGGGGTTCGACTATGGCTACACCTTC.

In its sample, this clonotype was seen once. The V gene is TRBV20-1, the J gene TRBJ1-5, with TRBD1 identical over 10 bases. This CDR3 is built from 13 residues. Per the germline V gene, CDR1 is DFQATT and CDR2 is SNEGSKA (reference sequence). J was trimmed by 6 bases and V by 6 bases; bases with no gene match: 5. DNA of the CDR3: TGCAGTGCCGGGACAGGGGAAAGTCAGCCCCAGCATTTT. Its translation is CSAGTGESQPQHF.